This T cell receptor (beta chain) was retrieved from a study of response to subunit inactivated influenza vaccine. A single record per CDR3 protein comes from TCRdb applying MiXCR to the RT-PCR reads. The sample has about 160,000 distinct CDR3 sequences; approximately 11% are singletons. Germline V gene lookup returns CDR1 LGHDT and CDR2 YNNKEL (reference sequence). V lost 0 bases and J lost 6, with 8 bases in between. The length of the CDR3 is 13 residues. This clonotype was obtained from a man aged 45-65 years who received an inactivated influenza vaccine. The V gene is TRBV3-1, the J gene TRBJ1-2; no clear D gene. Sequencing was performed on non-naive T cells sorted from PBMCs, taken more than 35 days after vaccination. CDR3 nucleotide sequence: TGTGCCAGCAGCCAAGAGATAGGGAATGGCTACACCTTC. Translating gives CASSQEIGNGYTF.